Listed here are 13 T cell receptor beta chains from one sample, sequenced in a study of OX40 agonist ivuxolimab in advanced cancers. Sequencing was performed with immunoSEQ multiplex PCR; in TCRdb, only in-frame clones are kept and a portion is missing. The data show over 20,000 clones, 86% seen once. The specimen comprised CD4+ or CD8+ T cells sorted from blood, sampled in a trial of the OX40 agonist ivuxolimab. The receptors stem from an adult with an advanced solid tumor such as melanoma, head and neck, liver or kidney cancer.

This clone is termed medium-sized (0.01 to 0.1%). V usage is TRBV6-6 and J usage is TRBJ2-1, with 8 bases aligning to TRBD2. J lost 1 base, V lost 7 bases, and 0 bases had no gene match. The CDR3 covers 13 residues. Germline CDR1 reads MNHNY; CDR2 reads SVGAGI (reference sequence). The CDR3 here is CASTSGSYNEQFF. The CDR3 DNA is TGTGCCAGCACTAGCGGGTCCTACAATGAGCAGTTCTTC.

The CDR3, as DNA: TGTGCCAGCAGCTTAGGTCTAGCGGTCTTCGCGGATACGCAGTATTTT. This encodes CASSLGLAVFADTQYF. J is TRBJ2-3 and V is TRBV7-9; 7 nucleotides align to TRBD2. Trimming took 1 base from V and 6 from J; bases not matched to a gene: 10. CDR3 length equals 16 residues. In germline, CDR1 is SEHNR, CDR2 FQNEAQ (reference sequence).

The rearrangement joins TRBV27 to TRBJ2-3, with TRBD2 matching over 10 bases. The CDR3 loop spans 18 amino acids. Per the germline V gene, CDR1 is MNHEY and CDR2 is SMNVEV (reference sequence). V dropped 3 bases and J dropped 1; count of bases not matched to a gene: 10. The CDR3 is CASSFLAGDHRGTDTQYF. CDR3 DNA: TGTGCCAGCAGTTTCCTAGCGGGGGACCACAGGGGCACAGATACGCAGTATTTT.

Points on this clone: Other DNA sequences in this specimen translate into the identical CDR3. The chain employs TRBV6-1 and TRBJ1-1; D is uncertain. Trimming removed 1 base at V and 4 bases at J, with 1 base between. The germline V gene encodes CDR1 MNHNS and CDR2 SASEGT. This CDR3 has 11 amino acids. Here the CDR3 reads CASSEVTEAFF. Written as DNA, the CDR3 is TGTGCCAGCAGTGAAGTCACTGAAGCTTTCTTT.

The chain uses TRBV30 and TRBJ2-7; D assignment may be TRBD1 or TRBD2 (6 bases each). Germline loops: CDR1 GTSNPN, CDR2 SVGIG (reference sequence). CDR3 length equals 13 residues. V was pared by 5 bases and J by 7 bases, with 18 bases between. CDR3 bases: TGTGCCTGGGACCTAGGGGGGTTAAGAGAGCAGTACTTC. Its translation: CAWDLGGLREQYF.

The V call is TRBV2, the J call TRBJ2-7; D is perhaps TRBD1 (6 bases). This CDR3 is built from 13 residues. V was pared by 8 bases and J by 1 base, with 12 bases between. Germline assignment: CDR1 SNHLY and CDR2 FYNNEI. CDR3 bases: TGTGCCAGCGTGGGACAACCGTCCTACGAGCAGTACTTC. Translated: CASVGQPSYEQYF.

The rearrangement uses TRBV18 and TRBJ2-1; 14 bases are a match to TRBD2. CDR3 size: 17 residues. In germline, CDR1 is KGHSH, CDR2 LQKENI. J gave up 8 bases and V 3 bases, and 9 bases lay outside the gene matches. The CDR3 here is CASSPNTGLAGAHEQFF. The CDR3 region has the DNA TGTGCCAGCTCACCCAATACGGGACTAGCGGGAGCTCATGAGCAGTTCTTC. The variable domain in full, with the rest retrieved from reference TRBV18 and TRBJ2-1, is NAGVMQNPRHLVRRRGQEARLRCSPMKGHSHVYWYRQLPEEGLKFMVYLQKENIIDESGMPKERFSAEFPKEGPSILRIQQVVRGDSAAYFCASSPNTGLAGAHEQFFGPGTRLTVL.

CDR3 in amino acids: CASSSGRRTFTDTQYF. The DNA of the CDR3 is TGTGCCAGCAGCTCCGGGAGGAGGACTTTCACAGATACGCAGTATTTT. The chain couples TRBV5-5 to TRBJ2-3; 7 positions match TRBD2. J lost 2 bases, V lost 3 bases, and 9 bases had no gene match. From germline, CDR1 is SGHKS and CDR2 YYEKEE (reference sequence). The CDR3 is made up of 16 amino acids.

The chain links TRBV6-1 to TRBJ1-2; D is perhaps TRBD1 (5 bases). Germline V CDR1 and CDR2: MNHNS, SASEGT. With 2 bases removed from V and 2 bases from J, the gap between germline ends came to 9 bases. The CDR3 runs 14 residues. The CDR3 reads CASSELSGNYGYTF. CDR3 in DNA: TGTGCCAGCAGTGAACTATCAGGGAACTATGGCTACACCTTC.

V gene TRBV4-2 combines with J gene TRBJ1-1, with a possible D match to TRBD1 (5 bases). The CDR3 covers 18 residues. V was pared by 1 base and J by 4 bases, with 22 bases between. Germline V gene lookup returns CDR1 LGHNA and CDR2 YNFKEQ. In DNA form, the CDR3 reads TGTGCCAGCAGCCAAGTTTTTGGGGGTGACAGAAAGGGCACTGAAGCTTTCTTT. Encoded protein: CASSQVFGGDRKGTEAFF.

V usage is TRBV6-5 and J usage is TRBJ1-1, with D hard to call. The CDR3 loop spans 13 amino acids. V was clipped by 2 bases and J by 3 bases, with 7 bases between them. Germline V gene lookup returns CDR1 MNHEY and CDR2 SVGAGI. Here the CDR3 DNA reads TGTGCCAGCAGTTACCGAACAGACACTGAAGCTTTCTTT. Its translation: CASSYRTDTEAFF.

The chain's CDR3 is CSVEGLAGGRAYNEQFF. Here the CDR3 DNA reads TGCAGCGTTGAAGGACTAGCGGGAGGTCGCGCCTACAATGAGCAGTTCTTC. The chain recombines TRBV29-1 with TRBJ2-1; 13 nucleotides line up with TRBD2. The CDR3 is made up of 17 amino acids. V was pared by 1 base and J by 2 bases, with 5 bases of the junction left unmatched. CDR1 SQVTM and CDR2 ANQGSEA come from the germline V gene.

The J gene is TRBJ1-2, the V gene TRBV29-1; 8 positions agree with TRBD1. Germline values: CDR1 SQVTM, CDR2 ANQGSEA. V lost 0 bases to trimming and J lost 4 bases; unmatched junction nucleotides: 7. The CDR3 has 15 residues. In DNA, the CDR3 is TGCAGCGTTGAAGACTCCGCCGGGACAGGCTATGGCTACACCTTC. Protein product: CSVEDSAGTGYGYTF.